This T cell receptor (beta chain) was identified during a study of shared clonotypes between healthy human individuals. Germline loops: CDR1 SGHRS, CDR2 YFSETQ. Trimming removed 0 bases from V and 5 bases from J; junction bases left unmatched: 13. The CDR3 runs 17 residues. The naive CD8 subset, CD45RO-negative cells positively selected for CCR7, excluded terminally differentiated effector memory CD45RA+ cells. The repertoire was sequenced with immunoSEQ multiplex PCR; TCRdb's copy has only in-frame clones and lacks some. The sample lists almost 700,000 clones; around 90% were seen once. The material sequenced was naive CD8+ T cells sorted from blood. The genes are TRBV5-1 and TRBJ1-1, with 7 bases matching TRBD1. This receptor was taken from a man aged 25-45 years in good health. CDR3 sequence: CASSLAQAVGGPTEAFF. The DNA for the CDR3 is TGCGCCAGCAGCTTGGCCCAAGCGGTAGGGGGCCCGACTGAAGCTTTCTTT.